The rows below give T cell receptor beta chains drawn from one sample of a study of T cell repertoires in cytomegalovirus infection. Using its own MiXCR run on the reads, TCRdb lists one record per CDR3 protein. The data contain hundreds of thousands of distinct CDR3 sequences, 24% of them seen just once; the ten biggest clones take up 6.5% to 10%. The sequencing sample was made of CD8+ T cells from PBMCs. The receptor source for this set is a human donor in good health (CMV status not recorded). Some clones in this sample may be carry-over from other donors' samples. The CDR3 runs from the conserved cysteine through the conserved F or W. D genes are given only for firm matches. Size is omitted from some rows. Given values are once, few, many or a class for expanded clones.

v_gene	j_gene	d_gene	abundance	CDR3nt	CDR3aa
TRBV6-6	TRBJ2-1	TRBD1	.	TGTGCCACCGGACAGGGGGCAGGGAATGAGCAGTTCTTC	CATGQGAGNEQFF
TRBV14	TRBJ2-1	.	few	TGTGCCAGCAGCCAAGCAACTTTTAGCTCCTACAATGAGCAGTTCTTC	CASSQATFSSYNEQFF
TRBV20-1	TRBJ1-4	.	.	TGCAGTACTAGAGGCGGGTACGCTAATGAAAAACTGTTTTTT	CSTRGGYANEKLFF
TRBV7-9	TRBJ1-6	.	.	TGTGCCAGCAGCCTTACGGACGGACGAGGTTCACCCCTCCACTTT	CASSLTDGRGSPLHF
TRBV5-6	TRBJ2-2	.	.	TGTGCCAGCAGCTTTTGGGGTTACACCGGGGAGCTGTTTTTT	CASSFWGYTGELFF
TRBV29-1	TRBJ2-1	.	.	TGCAGCGTCGGGGGTGTATACAATGATCAGTTCTTC	CSVGGVYNDQFF
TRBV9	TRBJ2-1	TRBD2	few	TGTGCCAGCAGCGTCAGAGCGGGGGGAAAATACAATGAGCAGTTCTTC	CASSVRAGGKYNEQFF
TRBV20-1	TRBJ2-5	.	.	TGCAGTGCTACCCACTCGGGGGTAGAGACCCAGTACTTC	CSATHSGVETQYF
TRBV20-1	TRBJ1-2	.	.	TGCAGTGCTAGAGATGCCGGCGTAACGACCTATGGCTACACCTTC	CSARDAGVTTYGYTF
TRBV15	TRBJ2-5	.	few	TGTGCCACCAGCAGAGCCAGGAAAGAGACCCAGTACTTC	CATSRARKETQYF
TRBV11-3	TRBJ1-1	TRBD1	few	TGTGCCAGCAGCTTCAGCCTGTCTCGACAGGGGCGATTGAACACTGAAGCTTTCTTT	CASSFSLSRQGRLNTEAFF
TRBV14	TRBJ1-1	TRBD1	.	TGTGCCAGCAGCCAAGATACAGGGGTGAACACTGAAGCTTTCTTT	CASSQDTGVNTEAFF
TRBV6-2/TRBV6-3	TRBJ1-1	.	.	TGTGCCAGCAGTTACGGGAGGGCCAAGGGCCAGGCTTTCTTT	CASSYGRAKGQAFF
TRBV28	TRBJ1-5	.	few	TGTGCCAGCCAGGGTCGGAATCAGCCCCAGCATTTT	CASQGRNQPQHF
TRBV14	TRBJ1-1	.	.	TGTGCCACCGGAAGGTTGAACACTGAAGCTTTCTTT	CATGRLNTEAFF
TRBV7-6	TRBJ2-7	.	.	TGTGCCAGCAGCTTTGACGGGGTTTCCTACGAGCAGTACTTC	CASSFDGVSYEQYF
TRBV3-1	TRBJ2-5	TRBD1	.	TGTGCCAGCAGCCCGGACAGGGCAGCAGAGACCCAGTACTTC	CASSPDRAAETQYF
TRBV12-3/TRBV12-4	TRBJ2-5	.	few	TGTGCCAGCAGTTTAGTCGCGGGGCTCGACCAAGAGACCCAGTACTTC	CASSLVAGLDQETQYF
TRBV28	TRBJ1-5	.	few	TGTGCCAGCAGTGATTTGCGAGGGGCCAAGCCCCAGCATTTT	CASSDLRGAKPQHF
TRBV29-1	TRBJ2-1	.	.	TGCAGCGCCAAAGAGGAGGGTTATTACAATGAGCAGTTCTTC	CSAKEEGYYNEQFF
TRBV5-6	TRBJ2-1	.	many	TGTGCCAGCAGCCGCGGACGGGAGCTGTTCTTC	CASSRGRELFF
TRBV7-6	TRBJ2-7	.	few	TGTGCCAGCAGCGAAGCCGGGACAATCGGCCCCTACGAGCAGTACTTC	CASSEAGTIGPYEQYF